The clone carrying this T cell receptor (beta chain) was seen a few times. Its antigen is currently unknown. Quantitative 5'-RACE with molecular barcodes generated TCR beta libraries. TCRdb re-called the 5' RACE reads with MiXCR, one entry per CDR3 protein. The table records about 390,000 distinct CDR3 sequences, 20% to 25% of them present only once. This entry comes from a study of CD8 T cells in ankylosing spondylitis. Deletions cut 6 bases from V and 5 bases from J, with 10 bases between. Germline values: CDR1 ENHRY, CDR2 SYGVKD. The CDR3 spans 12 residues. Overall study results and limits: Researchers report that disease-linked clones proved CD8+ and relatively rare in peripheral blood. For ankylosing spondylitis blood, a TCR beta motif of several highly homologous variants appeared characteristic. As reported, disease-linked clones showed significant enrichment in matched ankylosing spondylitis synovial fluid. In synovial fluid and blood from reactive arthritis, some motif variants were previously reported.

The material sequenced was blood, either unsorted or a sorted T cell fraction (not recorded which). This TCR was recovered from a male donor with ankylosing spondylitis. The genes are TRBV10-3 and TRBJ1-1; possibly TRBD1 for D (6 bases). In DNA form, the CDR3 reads TGTGCCATCAGAGTGGGGGCAACTGAAGCTTTCTTT. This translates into CAIRVGATEAFF.